The T cell receptor beta chain described here comes from a study of neurological immune-mediated disorders. In TCRdb, the 5' RACE reads were re-called with MiXCR into one record per CDR3 protein. The sample consists of tens of thousands of distinct CDR3 sequences, under 30% of them appearing once. Broader study findings: The highest TCR clonal expansion occurred in HTLV-1-associated myelopathy; multiple sclerosis fell below healthy controls.

This clonotype was recorded at least ten times. The antigen remains undetermined. J was trimmed by 3 bases and V by 5 bases; bases with no gene match: 10. The V gene's germline CDR1 is SGHTA and CDR2 FQGNSA. CDR3 length: 15 residues. Sequencing was performed on PBMCs. The receptor comes from a woman in her seventies in good health. The chain recombines TRBV7-2 with TRBJ2-7; 7 nucleotides match TRBD1. The CDR3 coding sequence is TGTGCCAGCAGCCTCAATCCGGGACAGAACTACGAGCAGTACTTC. The encoded protein is CASSLNPGQNYEQYF.